This T cell receptor (beta chain) came from a study of CD8+ T cells in alopecia areata. Background on the study: Tofacitinib administration persisted for 6 to 18 months, succeeded by 6 months off drug. Severity scores in treated patients reflected the percentage of scalp affected. General observations from the study: Higher clonality was seen in lesional scalp than in normal scalp, especially in alopecia totalis/universalis. With tofacitinib ongoing, many expanded lesional clones persisted in both scalp and blood.

The CDR3 covers 16 residues. Investigators isolated RNA and reverse transcribed it into cDNA to act as the sequencing template. Sequencing used immunoSEQ multiplex PCR; TCRdb keeps in-frame clones, though not all of them. The sample holds some 110,000 clones, approximately 59% seen once. This clone occurred a few times. Its specificity is not known. Described treatment: oral pan-JAK inhibitor, 5-10 mg twice daily. The sequences come from CD8+ T cells sorted from blood, collected at week 4, from a patient treated with tofacitinib. V gene TRBV21-1 combines with J gene TRBJ2-3. TRBV21-1 is given as a pseudogene. The TCR sequence derives from a human donor with alopecia areata. CDR3 coding DNA: TGTGCCAGCAGCAAAGAAGGAATCCCGCGACGAGATACGCAGTATTTT. The encoded protein is CASSKEGIPRRDTQYF.